The next 8 T cell receptor beta chains were all read from a single sample in a study of blood T cells in healthy people across ages. Through a sample-barcoded 5' primer and a J-beta primer mix, a second PCR was run for roughly 7 to 11 cycles. TCRdb reanalysed the 5' RACE reads using MiXCR and keeps one entry per CDR3 protein. This sample has more than 500,000 distinct CDR3 sequences, with around 27% found just once. The data were also submitted as part of a second study, on T cells of mothers and their children.

The specimen sequenced was blood. Receptor source: a boy aged 2 to 9 in good health.

This clonotype has more than one count but fewer than ten. V and J are TRBV6-5 and TRBJ2-5; tentatively, D is TRBD1 (5 bases). V lost 8 bases, J lost 4 bases, and 11 bases lay in between. Germline assignment: CDR1 MNHEY and CDR2 SVGAGI. The length of the CDR3 is 12 residues. The DNA for the CDR3 is TGTGCCAGCCGTCAGGGTACAGAGACCCAGTACTTC. Protein product: CASRQGTETQYF.

Notes on this clonotype: Germline and junction disagree at one end, which may indicate a read error. The CDR3 loop is CVSSVPPAADYGYTF. DNA of the CDR3: TGTGTCAGCAGCGTACCCCCGGCAGCAGACTATGGCTACACCTTC. The chain employs TRBV9 and TRBJ1-2; D gene uncertain. Germline V gene sequence: CDR1 SGDLS, CDR2 YYNGEE. CDR3 length: 15 amino acids.

The chain recombines TRBV3-1 with TRBJ2-5, with D unclear. The J call is doubtful: the DNA matches TRBJ2-7 better. CDR1 is LGHDT, CDR2 YNNKEL, per germline (reference sequence). This CDR3 contains 13 residues. CDR3 amino acids: CASSRFITYEQYF. CDR3 DNA sequence: TGTGCCAGCAGCCGATTCATTACCTACGAGCAGTACTTC.

This chain connects TRBV30 to TRBJ1-5; the match to TRBD1 covers 7 bases. The V gene end was trimmed by 3 bases and the J gene end by 2 bases; junction bases not matched to a gene: 10. Germline lookup yields CDR1 GTSNPN and CDR2 SVGIG (reference sequence). The length of the CDR3 is 16 residues. In nucleotides, the CDR3 is TGTGCCTGGAGAAACAGGGGTTATGGGCGCAATCAGCCCCAGCATTTT. Amino acid sequence: CAWRNRGYGRNQPQHF. The whole variable domain, filled in from reference TRBV30 and TRBJ1-5, reads SQTIHQWPATLVQPVGSPLSLECTVEGTSNPNLYWYRQAAGRGLQLLFYSVGIGQISSEVPQNLSASRPQDRQFILSSKKLLLSDSGFYLCAWRNRGYGRNQPQHFGDGTRLSIL.

The chain carries TRBV7-9 and TRBJ2-5; 10 nucleotides agree with TRBD2. Germline-derived CDR1 and CDR2 are SEHNR and FQNEAQ (reference sequence). The CDR3 consists of 15 residues. The junction had 10 bases not matched to a gene; V was cut back by 5 bases and J by 7 bases. The CDR3 DNA is TGTGCCAGCAGCCCCGACCTAGCGGGGGTGGCGACCCAGTACTTC. It translates to CASSPDLAGVATQYF.

The rearrangement uses TRBV21-1 and TRBJ1-2; whether TRBD1, the table's D call, matches the DNA was not checked. TRBV21-1 is given as a pseudogene. This CDR3 has 14 amino acids. The chain's CDR3 is CASSPMSVDHGYTF. Here the CDR3 DNA reads TGTGCCAGCAGCCCGATGTCCGTGGACCATGGCTACACCTTC.

The genes are TRBV30 and TRBJ1-5, with TRBD1 identical over 7 bases. The CDR3 runs 14 residues. Germline V gene data show CDR1 as GTSNPN and CDR2 as SVGIG (reference sequence). V lost 2 bases and J lost 2; bases outside the gene matches: 3. CDR3 amino acids: CAWSFTGGNQPQHF. CDR3 DNA: TGTGCCTGGAGTTTTACAGGGGGCAATCAGCCCCAGCATTTT. Using reference TRBV30 and TRBJ1-5 for the parts outside the CDR3, the full variable domain is SQTIHQWPATLVQPVGSPLSLECTVEGTSNPNLYWYRQAAGRGLQLLFYSVGIGQISSEVPQNLSASRPQDRQFILSSKKLLLSDSGFYLCAWSFTGGNQPQHFGDGTRLSIL.

This clonotype was detected only a few times. The rearrangement links TRBV9 to TRBJ1-4; D perhaps matches TRBD1 (6 bases). Per the germline V gene, CDR1 is SGDLS and CDR2 is YYNGEE. CDR3 length equals 16 residues. V was pared by 4 bases and J by 4 bases, with 17 bases between. CDR3 protein: CASSPGGGPLNEKLFF. The CDR3 coding sequence is TGTGCCAGCAGCCCCGGGGGGGGCCCCCTTAATGAAAAACTGTTTTTT.